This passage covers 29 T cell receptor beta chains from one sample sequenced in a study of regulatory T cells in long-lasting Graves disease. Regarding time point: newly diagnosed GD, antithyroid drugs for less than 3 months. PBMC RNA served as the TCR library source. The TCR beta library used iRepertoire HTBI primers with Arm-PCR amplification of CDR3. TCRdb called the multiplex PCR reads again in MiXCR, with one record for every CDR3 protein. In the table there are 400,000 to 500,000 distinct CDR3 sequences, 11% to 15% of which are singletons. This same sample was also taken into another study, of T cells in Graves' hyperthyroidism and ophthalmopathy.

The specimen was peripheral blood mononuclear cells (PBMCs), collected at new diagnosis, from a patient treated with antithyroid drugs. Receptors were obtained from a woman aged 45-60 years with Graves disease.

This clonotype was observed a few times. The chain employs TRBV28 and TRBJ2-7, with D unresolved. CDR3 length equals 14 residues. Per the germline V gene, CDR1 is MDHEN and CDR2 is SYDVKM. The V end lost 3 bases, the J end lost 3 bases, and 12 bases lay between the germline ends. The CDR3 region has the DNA TGTGCCAGCAGTTTGCAGGCGACGATCTACGAGCAGTACTTC. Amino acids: CASSLQATIYEQYF. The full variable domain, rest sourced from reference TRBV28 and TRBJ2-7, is DVKVTQSSRYLVKRTGEKVFLECVQDMDHENMFWYRQDPGLGLRLIYFSYDVKMKEKGDIPEGYSVSREKKERFSLILESASTNQTSMYLCASSLQATIYEQYFGPGTRLTVT.

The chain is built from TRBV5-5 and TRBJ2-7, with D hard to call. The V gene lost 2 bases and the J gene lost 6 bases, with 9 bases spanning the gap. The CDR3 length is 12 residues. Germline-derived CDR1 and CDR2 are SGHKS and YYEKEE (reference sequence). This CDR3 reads CASSFPGLEQYF. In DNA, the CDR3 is TGTGCCAGCAGCTTTCCGGGCCTCGAGCAGTACTTC. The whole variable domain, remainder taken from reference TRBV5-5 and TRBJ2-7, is DAGVTQSPTHLIKTRGQQVTLRCSPISGHKSVSWYQQVLGQGPQFIFQYYEKEERGRGNFPDRFSARQFPNYSSELNVNALLLGDSALYLCASSFPGLEQYFGPGTRLTVT.

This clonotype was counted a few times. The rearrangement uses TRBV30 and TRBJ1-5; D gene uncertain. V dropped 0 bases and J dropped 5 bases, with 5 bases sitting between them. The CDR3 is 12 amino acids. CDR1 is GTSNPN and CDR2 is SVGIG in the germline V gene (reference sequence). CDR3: CAWSVRDQPQHF. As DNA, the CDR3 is TGTGCCTGGAGTGTTCGGGATCAGCCCCAGCATTTT.

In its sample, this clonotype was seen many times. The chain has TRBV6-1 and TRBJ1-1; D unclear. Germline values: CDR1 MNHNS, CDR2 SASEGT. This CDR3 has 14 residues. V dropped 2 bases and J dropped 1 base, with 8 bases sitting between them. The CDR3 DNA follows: TGTGCCAGCAGTGAACGGGGTTGGAACACTGAAGCTTTCTTT. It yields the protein CASSERGWNTEAFF.

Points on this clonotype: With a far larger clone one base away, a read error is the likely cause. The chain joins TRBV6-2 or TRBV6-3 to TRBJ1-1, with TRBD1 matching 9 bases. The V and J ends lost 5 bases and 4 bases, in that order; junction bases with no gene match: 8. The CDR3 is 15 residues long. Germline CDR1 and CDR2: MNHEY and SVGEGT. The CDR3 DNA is TGTGCCAGCAGTGAACAGGGGGCCGCCGGCACTGAAGCTTTCTTT. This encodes CASSEQGAAGTEAFF.

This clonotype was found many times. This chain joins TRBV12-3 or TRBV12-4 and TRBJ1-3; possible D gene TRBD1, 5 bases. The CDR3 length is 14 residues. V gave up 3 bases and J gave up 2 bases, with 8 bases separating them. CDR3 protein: CASSFGRAGNTIYF. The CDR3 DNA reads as TGTGCCAGCAGTTTTGGCAGGGCTGGAAACACCATATATTTT.

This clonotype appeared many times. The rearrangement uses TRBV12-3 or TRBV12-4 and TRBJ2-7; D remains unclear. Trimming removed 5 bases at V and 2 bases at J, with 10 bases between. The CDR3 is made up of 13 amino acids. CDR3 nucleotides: TGTGCCAGCAGTGCCGTTACAACCTACGAGCAGTACTTC. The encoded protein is CASSAVTTYEQYF.

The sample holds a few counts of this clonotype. Here the CDR3 reads CAISPRGSSYNEQFF. The DNA of the CDR3 is TGTGCCATCAGTCCCAGGGGGAGCTCCTACAATGAGCAGTTCTTC. The chain uses TRBV10-3 and TRBJ2-1; 7 bases line up with TRBD1. CDR1 is ENHRY, CDR2 SYGVKD, per germline. The V and J ends lost 5 bases and 0 bases, in that order; junction bases with no gene match: 4. The CDR3 sequence is 15 residues long.

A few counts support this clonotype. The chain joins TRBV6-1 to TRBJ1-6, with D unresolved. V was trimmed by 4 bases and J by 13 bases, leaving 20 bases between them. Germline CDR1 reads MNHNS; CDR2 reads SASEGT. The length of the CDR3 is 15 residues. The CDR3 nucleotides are TGTGCCAGCAGTGCAATATATGGGGTCTTGGGTCCCCTCCACTTT. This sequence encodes CASSAIYGVLGPLHF.

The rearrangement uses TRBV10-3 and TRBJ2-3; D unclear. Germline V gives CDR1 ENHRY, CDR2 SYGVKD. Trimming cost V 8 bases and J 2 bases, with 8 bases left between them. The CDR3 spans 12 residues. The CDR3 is CAIGQDTDTQYF. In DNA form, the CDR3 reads TGTGCCATCGGTCAGGACACAGATACGCAGTATTTT.

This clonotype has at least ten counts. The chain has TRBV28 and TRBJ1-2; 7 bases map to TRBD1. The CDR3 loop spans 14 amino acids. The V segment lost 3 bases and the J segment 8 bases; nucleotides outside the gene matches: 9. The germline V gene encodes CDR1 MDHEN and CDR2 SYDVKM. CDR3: CASSFAHRGGGYTF. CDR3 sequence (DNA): TGTGCCAGCAGTTTTGCCCACAGGGGCGGCGGCTACACCTTC.

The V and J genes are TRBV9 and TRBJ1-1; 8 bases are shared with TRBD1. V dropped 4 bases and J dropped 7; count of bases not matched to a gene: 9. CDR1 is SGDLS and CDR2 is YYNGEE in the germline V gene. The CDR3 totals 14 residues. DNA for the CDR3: TGTGCCAGCAGCCCGACAGGGGACGCGCTTGAAGCTTTCTTT. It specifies CASSPTGDALEAFF.

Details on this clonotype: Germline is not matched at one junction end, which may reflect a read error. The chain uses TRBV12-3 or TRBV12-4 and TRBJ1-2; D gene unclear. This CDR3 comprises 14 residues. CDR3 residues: CASSLASRVYSYTF. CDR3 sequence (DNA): TGTGCCAGCAGTTTGGCAAGTAGGGTCTATAGCTACACCTTC.

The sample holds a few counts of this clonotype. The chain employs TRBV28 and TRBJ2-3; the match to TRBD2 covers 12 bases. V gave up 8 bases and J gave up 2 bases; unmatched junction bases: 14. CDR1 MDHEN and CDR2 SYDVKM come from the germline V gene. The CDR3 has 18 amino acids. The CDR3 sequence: CASRPSGRAHPATDTQYF. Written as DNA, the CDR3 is TGTGCCAGCCGTCCTAGCGGGAGGGCCCATCCCGCCACAGATACGCAGTATTTT.

CDR3 residues: CASSPRGDRVEQYF. CDR3 coding DNA: TGTGCCAGTAGTCCAAGAGGTGACAGGGTCGAGCAGTACTTC. This chain uses TRBV19 with TRBJ2-7, with 7 bases identical to TRBD1. Trimming took 5 bases from V and 6 from J; bases not matched to a gene: 10. Germline values: CDR1 LNHDA, CDR2 SQIVND (reference sequence). There are 14 residues in the CDR3.

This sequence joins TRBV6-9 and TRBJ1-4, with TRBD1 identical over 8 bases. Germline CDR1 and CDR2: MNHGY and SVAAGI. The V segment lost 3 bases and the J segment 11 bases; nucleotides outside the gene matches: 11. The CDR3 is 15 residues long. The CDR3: CASSYPEDRAEKLFF. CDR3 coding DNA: TGTGCCAGCAGTTACCCTGAGGACAGGGCTGAGAAACTGTTTTTT.

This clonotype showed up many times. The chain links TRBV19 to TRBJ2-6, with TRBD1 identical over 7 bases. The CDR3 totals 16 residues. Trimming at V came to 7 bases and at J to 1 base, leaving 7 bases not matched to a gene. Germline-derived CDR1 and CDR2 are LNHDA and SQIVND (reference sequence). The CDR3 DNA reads TGTGCCAGTACCGTACAGGGGATGTCTGGGGCCAACGTCCTGACTTTC. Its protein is CASTVQGMSGANVLTF.

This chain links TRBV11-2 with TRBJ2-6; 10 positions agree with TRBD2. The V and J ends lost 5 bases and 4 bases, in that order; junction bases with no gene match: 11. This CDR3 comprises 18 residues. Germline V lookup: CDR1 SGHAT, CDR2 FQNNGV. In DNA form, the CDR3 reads TGTGCCAGCAGCCCGGGGGGGAGCGGGAGGGTGGGGGCCAACGTCCTGACTTTC. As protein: CASSPGGSGRVGANVLTF. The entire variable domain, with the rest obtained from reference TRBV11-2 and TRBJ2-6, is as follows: EAGVAQSPRYKIIEKRQSVAFWCNPISGHATLYWYQQILGQGPKLLIQFQNNGVVDDSQLPKDRFSAERLKGVDSTLKIQPAKLEDSAVYLCASSPGGSGRVGANVLTFGAGSRLTVL.

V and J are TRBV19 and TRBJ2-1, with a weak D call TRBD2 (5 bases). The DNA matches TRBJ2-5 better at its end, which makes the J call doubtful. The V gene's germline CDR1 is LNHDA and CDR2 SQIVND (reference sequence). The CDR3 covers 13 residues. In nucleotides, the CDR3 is TGTGCCAGTAGCGACACGGGATGGGAGACCCAGTACTTC. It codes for CASSDTGWETQYF.

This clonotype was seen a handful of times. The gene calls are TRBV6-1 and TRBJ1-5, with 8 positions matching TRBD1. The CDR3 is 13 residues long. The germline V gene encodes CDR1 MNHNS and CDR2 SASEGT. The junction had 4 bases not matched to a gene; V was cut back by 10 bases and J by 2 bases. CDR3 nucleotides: TGTGCCATCGGGACAGGCGGCAATCAGCCCCAGCATTTT. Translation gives CAIGTGGNQPQHF.

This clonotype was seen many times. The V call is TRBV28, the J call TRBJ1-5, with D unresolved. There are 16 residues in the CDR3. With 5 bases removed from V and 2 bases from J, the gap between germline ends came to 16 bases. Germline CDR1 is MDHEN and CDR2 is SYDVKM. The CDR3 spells CASSPRLGTGNQPQHF. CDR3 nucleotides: TGTGCCAGCAGTCCTCGACTCGGAACTGGCAATCAGCCCCAGCATTTT.

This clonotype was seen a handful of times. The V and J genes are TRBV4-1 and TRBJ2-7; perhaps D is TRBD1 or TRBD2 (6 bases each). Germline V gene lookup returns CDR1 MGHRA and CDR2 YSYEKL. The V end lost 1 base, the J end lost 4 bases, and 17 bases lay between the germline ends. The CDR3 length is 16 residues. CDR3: CASSQGDFKGGYEQYF. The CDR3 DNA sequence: TGCGCCAGCAGCCAAGGGGACTTTAAAGGGGGATACGAGCAGTACTTC.

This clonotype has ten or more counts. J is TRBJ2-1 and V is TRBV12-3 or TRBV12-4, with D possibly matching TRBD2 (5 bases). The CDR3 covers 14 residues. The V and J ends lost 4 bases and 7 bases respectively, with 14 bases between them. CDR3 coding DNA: TGTGCCAGCAGTTCCGCTACTAGATCAAATGAGCAGTTCTTC. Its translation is CASSSATRSNEQFF.

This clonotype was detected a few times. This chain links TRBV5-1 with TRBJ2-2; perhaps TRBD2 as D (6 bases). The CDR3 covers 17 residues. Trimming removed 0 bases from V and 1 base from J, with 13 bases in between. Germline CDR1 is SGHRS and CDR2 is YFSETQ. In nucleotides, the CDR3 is TGCGCCAGCAGCTTGGCTGTCGCGGGGAAGAACACCGGGGAGCTGTTTTTT. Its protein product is CASSLAVAGKNTGELFF. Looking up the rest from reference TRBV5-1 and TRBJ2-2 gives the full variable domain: KAGVTQTPRYLIKTRGQQVTLSCSPISGHRSVSWYQQTPGQGLQFLFEYFSETQRNKGNFPGRFSGRQFSNSRSEMNVSTLELGDSALYLCASSLAVAGKNTGELFFGEGSRLTVL.

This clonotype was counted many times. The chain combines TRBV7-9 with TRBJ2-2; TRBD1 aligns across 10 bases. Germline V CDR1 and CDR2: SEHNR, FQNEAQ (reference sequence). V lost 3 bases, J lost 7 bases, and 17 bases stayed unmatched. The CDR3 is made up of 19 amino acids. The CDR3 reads CASSLTTHPGQGLGGELFF. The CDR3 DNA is TGTGCCAGCAGCTTGACAACGCATCCGGGACAGGGGTTAGGCGGGGAGCTGTTTTTT.

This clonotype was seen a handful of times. The chain's CDR3 is CASSLGRTGHTGELFF. CDR3 sequence (DNA): TGTGCCAGCAGCTTGGGACGGACAGGGCACACCGGGGAGCTGTTTTTT. V usage is TRBV7-9 and J usage is TRBJ2-2, with 8 nucleotides matching TRBD1. The CDR3 consists of 16 residues. CDR1 and CDR2 (germline): SEHNR, FQNEAQ (reference sequence). Trimming at V came to 3 bases and at J to 3 bases, leaving 6 bases not matched to a gene.

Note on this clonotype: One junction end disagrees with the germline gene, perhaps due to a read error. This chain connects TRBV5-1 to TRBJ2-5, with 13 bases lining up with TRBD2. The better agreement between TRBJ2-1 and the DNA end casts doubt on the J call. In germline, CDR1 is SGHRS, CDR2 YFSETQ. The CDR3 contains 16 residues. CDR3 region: CASSPGLAGVYYEQFF. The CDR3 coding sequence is TGTGCCAGCAGTCCCGGACTAGCGGGAGTATACTATGAGCAGTTCTTC.

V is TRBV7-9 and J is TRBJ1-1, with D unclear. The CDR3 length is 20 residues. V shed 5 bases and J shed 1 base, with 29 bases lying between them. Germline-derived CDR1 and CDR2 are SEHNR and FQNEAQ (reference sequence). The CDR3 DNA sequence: TGTGCCAGCAGCCCGTTTGAAAGCATGGGGTCTTTATGGGGGAACACTGAAGCTTTCTTT. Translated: CASSPFESMGSLWGNTEAFF.

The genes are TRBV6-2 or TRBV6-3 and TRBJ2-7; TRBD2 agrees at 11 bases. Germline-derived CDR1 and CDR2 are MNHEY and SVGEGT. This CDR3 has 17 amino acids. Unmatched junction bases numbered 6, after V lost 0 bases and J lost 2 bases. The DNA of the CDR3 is TGTGCCAGCAGTTACTCGGGAGGGACTAGCGGCGCCTACGAGCAGTACTTC. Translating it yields CASSYSGGTSGAYEQYF.